The 5 T cell receptor beta chains below come from one sample, sequenced in a study of human T cells and chemical hapten exposure. One entry per CDR3 protein results from TCRdb running MiXCR on the RACE reads. This sample yields about 93,000 distinct CDR3 sequences, of which about 8.8% are seen a single time; around 2.8% belongs to the top ten. Time point here: healthy volunteer bleed at 2 weeks. Unfractionated whole blood yielded total RNA. Sequencing was carried out using whole blood. Source of these receptors: a female donor in good health. Some clones in this sample may be carry-over from other donors' samples.

The chain joins TRBV5-5 to TRBJ1-5; no definite D call. Germline V gives CDR1 SGHKS, CDR2 YYEKEE (reference sequence). This CDR3 spans 16 amino acids. The germline V and J ends were trimmed by 0 bases and 2 bases, with 12 bases remaining between them. The CDR3: CASSLVGSRGNQPQHF. The CDR3 coding sequence is TGTGCCAGCAGCTTGGTAGGGTCGAGGGGCAATCAGCCCCAGCATTTT.

This clonotype was counted many times. The chain links TRBV7-2 to TRBJ1-5; D unresolved. This CDR3 spans 15 amino acids. V dropped 1 base and J dropped 2 bases, with 9 bases sitting between them. The germline V gene encodes CDR1 SGHTA and CDR2 FQGNSA. This chain's CDR3 is CASSLGSARNQPQHF. For the CDR3, the DNA is TGTGCCAGCAGCTTAGGCTCAGCCCGCAATCAGCCCCAGCATTTT.

This chain links TRBV7-9 with TRBJ2-3, with 8 nucleotides matching TRBD2. Unmatched junction bases numbered 11, after V lost 4 bases and J lost 2 bases. CDR3 length: 17 residues. Germline-derived CDR1 and CDR2 are SEHNR and FQNEAQ (reference sequence). The CDR3 region is CASSSSTSASNTDTQYF. The CDR3 DNA is TGTGCCAGCAGCTCCTCGACTAGCGCTTCTAACACAGATACGCAGTATTTT.

This clonotype was recorded many times. The genes are TRBV6-4 and TRBJ2-3; TRBD1 or TRBD2 may be the D gene (5 bases each). Looked up from germline, CDR1 is MRHNA and CDR2 is SNTAGT. V gave up 5 bases and J gave up 0 bases, with 12 bases separating them. This CDR3 contains 15 residues. The CDR3 here is CASSMGDASTDTQYF. The CDR3 DNA follows: TGTGCCAGCAGTATGGGGGACGCTAGCACAGATACGCAGTATTTT.

The chain employs TRBV12-3 or TRBV12-4 and TRBJ2-4, with 8 nucleotides matching TRBD1. V lost 9 bases to trimming and J lost 7 bases; unmatched junction nucleotides: 17. The CDR3 totals 16 residues. The CDR3 DNA reads as TGTGCCAGTGGAGATCCACAGGGGGTTTTTATGAACATTCAGTACTTC. This codes for CASGDPQGVFMNIQYF.